This TCR beta chain was observed in a study of CD4 T cells in lung cancer (dated by TCRdb to about 2019). Concerning the study at large: In the study, blood T cells of NSCLC patients were screened for responses to candidate mutation-encoded neoepitopes, and neoantigen-specific CD4+ T-cell clones and TCRs were isolated. Tumor and non-adjacent lung tissue were obtained from four patients undergoing curative-intent resections for stage I-III non-small cell lung cancer. The patients who underwent resection had lung adenocarcinoma or squamous cell carcinoma, were aged 60 to 69 when blood was donated, and were mostly former smokers. Treatments received by the patients before blood donation included platinum chemotherapy, and some patients received nivolumab or pembrolizumab. TCRB deep sequencing tracked the frequency of neoantigen-specific clonotypes in tumor resections, non-adjacent lung and cultured T-cell products.

The germline V and J ends show losses of 0 bases and 0 bases respectively, and no gene match explains 4 bases of the junction. Spanning cysteine to phenylalanine, the CDR3 consists of 18 amino acids. Only the CDR3 DNA stays, 54 bases, in frame from base 1. Taken from the germline V gene, the CDR1 and CDR2 loops are MGHDK and SYGVNS. The paper's findings and limits, for the study overall: Rather than memory responses to the cancer, some blood-derived responses might reflect cross-reactivity or in vitro priming of naive T cells.

Note on this clone: Its target antigen remains unknown. No much larger clonotype is one base removed from it; base qualities were not supplied.

The method behind the library was the immunoSEQ multiplex PCR assay. DNA was isolated using Qiagen DNeasy or QIAamp micro DNA kits, and TCRB was sequenced using the Adaptive Biotechnology human TCRB sequencing kit. An Illumina MiSeq was used to sequence the TCRB libraries. In the paper's pipeline: The kit provider's software was used to analyze TCRB sequence data, and Fisher's exact test was applied to assess tumor enrichment of clonotype templates. TCRdb stores this immuneACCESS table with in-frame sequences only. Part of the clones is absent; in the studies checked, under half of the shortfall reflects unresolved V genes, and no reason is known for the rest. From that table come the V and J calls and clone size; the DNA was used to work out D and trimming. In all, the sample holds roughly 4,500 clones, and roughly 81% of those were seen once. In total, the top ten clones hold 16% of the sample.

The sequenced material came from lung tumor tissue. The receptor chain draws on TRBV25-1 and TRBJ2-6, with 8 junctional bases fitting TRBD1. This sequence originates from a man in his sixties with non-small cell lung cancer. The CDR3 region has the sequence CASSEYAGGNSGANVLTF. Read as DNA, the sequence is TGTGCCAGCAGTGAATACGCAGGGGGCAACTCTGGGGCCAACGTCCTGACTTTC.